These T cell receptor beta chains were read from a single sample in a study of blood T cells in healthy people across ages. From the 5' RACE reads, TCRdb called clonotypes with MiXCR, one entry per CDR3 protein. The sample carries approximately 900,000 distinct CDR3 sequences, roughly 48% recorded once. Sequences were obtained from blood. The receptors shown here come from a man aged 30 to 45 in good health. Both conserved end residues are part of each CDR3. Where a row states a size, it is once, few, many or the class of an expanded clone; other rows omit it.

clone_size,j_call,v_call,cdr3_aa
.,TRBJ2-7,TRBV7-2,CASSFSPGTSGSYEQYF
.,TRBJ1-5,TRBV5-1,CASSEGLGNQPQHF
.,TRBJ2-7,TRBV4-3,CASSQFTGGATYEQYF
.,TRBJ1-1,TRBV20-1,CSVKDSRGDTEAFF
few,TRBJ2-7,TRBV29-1,CSVVPRAGEQYF
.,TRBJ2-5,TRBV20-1,CSASWAQETQYF
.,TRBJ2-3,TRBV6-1,CASRPPGAGDTQYF
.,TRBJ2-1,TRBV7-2,CASSLLRQGKNEQFF
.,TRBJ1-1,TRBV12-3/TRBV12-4,CASSLDAQVAEAFF
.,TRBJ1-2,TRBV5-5,CASSLAGQEEYGYTF
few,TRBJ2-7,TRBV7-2,CASSPDRSHYEQYF
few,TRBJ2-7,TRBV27,CASSLRGILYEQYF
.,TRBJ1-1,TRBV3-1,CASSQEGGFGTEAFF
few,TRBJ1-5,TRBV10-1,CASSVVGTGLNQPQHF
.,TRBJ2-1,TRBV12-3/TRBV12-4,CASSLMRAEQFF
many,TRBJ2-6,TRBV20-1,CSADAETGAGANVLTF
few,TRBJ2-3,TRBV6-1,CASSGHFTDTQYF
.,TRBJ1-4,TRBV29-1,CSAEAGDEKLFF
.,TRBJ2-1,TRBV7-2,CASSLVFGLKSEQFF
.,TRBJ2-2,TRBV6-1,CASRGLAGGPRTGELFF
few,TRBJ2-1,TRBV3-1,CASSLPARGNEQFF
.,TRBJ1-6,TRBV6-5,CASSYSGLDNSSLHF
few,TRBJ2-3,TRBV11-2,CASSLGLADTDTQYF
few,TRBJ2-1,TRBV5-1,CASSSLPGREDEQFF
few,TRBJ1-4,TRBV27,CASSPMDSFNEKLFF
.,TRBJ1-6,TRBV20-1,CSARDGVDSPLHF
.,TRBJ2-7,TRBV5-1,CASSLAAGWTVGHYEQYF
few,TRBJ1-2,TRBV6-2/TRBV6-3,CASSYTYGYTF
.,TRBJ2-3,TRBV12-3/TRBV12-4,CASSLQGGGRDTQYF
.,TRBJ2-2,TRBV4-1,CASSQTGVGPGELFF
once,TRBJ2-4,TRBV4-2,CASSPNGRGPQYF
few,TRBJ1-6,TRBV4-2,CASSQETGSYNSPLHF
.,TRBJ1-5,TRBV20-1,CSALRDMATQPQHF